This T cell receptor beta chain derives from a study of blood T cells in healthy people across ages. Study-level results: Unknown CMV status may confound age-related changes in expanded clones.

As to this clonotype: Its antigen is currently unknown.

Through a sample-barcoded 5' primer and a J-beta primer mix, a second PCR was run for about 7 to 12 cycles. Each cDNA molecule received a tag from a template-switch adaptor that had 12 random nucleotides. TCRdb re-derived calls from the 5' RACE reads in MiXCR, one entry per CDR3 protein. This table has about 970,000 distinct CDR3 sequences, roughly 47% appearing once. Germline V gene sequence: CDR1 KGHSH, CDR2 LQKENI. The CDR3 has 15 residues. The V segment lost 2 bases and the J segment 6 bases; nucleotides outside the gene matches: 9. V and J are TRBV18 and TRBJ1-2, with 7 bases matching TRBD1. The receptor was isolated from a woman in her fifties or sixties in good health. The sequenced sample consisted of blood. CDR3 DNA: TGTGCCAGCTCACCAGGGGCAGGGGGAGTCGATGGCTACACCTTC. Its protein product is CASSPGAGGVDGYTF.